The rows below give T cell receptor beta chains drawn from one sample of a study of CD4+ T cells in melanoma. Assay: immunoSEQ multiplex PCR; the TCRdb copy retains only in-frame clones and omits some. The sample carries around 100,000 clones, roughly 90% recorded once. Sequenced material: peripheral blood. The receptor source for this set is a human donor with melanoma. Both conserved end residues are part of each CDR3. Fields, in order: D gene, clone size, V gene, J gene, CDR3 DNA, CDR3 protein. The D gene is left open where the match is weak. Size tells how often a clone was seen (once, few, many) or the class of an expanded clone, and some rows leave it out.

d_call: .
clone_size: .
v_call: TRBV18
j_call: TRBJ2-7
cdr3_nt: TGTGCCAGCTCACCTGAGACAGCGACCTACGAGCAGTACTTC
cdr3_aa: CASSPETATYEQYF

d_call: .
clone_size: .
v_call: TRBV10-3
j_call: TRBJ2-1
cdr3_nt: TGTGCCATCAGTGAGTCAGGCCTAGCTTATGAGCAGTTCTTC
cdr3_aa: CAISESGLAYEQFF

d_call: TRBD1
clone_size: once
v_call: TRBV5-1
j_call: TRBJ2-2
cdr3_nt: TGCGCCAGCAGCCTAGGACAGGGCTCCGGGGAGCTGTTTTTT
cdr3_aa: CASSLGQGSGELFF

d_call: TRBD1
clone_size: .
v_call: TRBV12-5
j_call: TRBJ2-5
cdr3_nt: TGTGCTAGTGGTGGCGACAGGGCAGAGACCCAGTACTTC
cdr3_aa: CASGGDRAETQYF

d_call: .
clone_size: .
v_call: TRBV5-4
j_call: TRBJ2-4
cdr3_nt: TGTGCCAGCAGCCCCGATCAGCAGGCCAAAAACATTCAGTACTTC
cdr3_aa: CASSPDQQAKNIQYF

d_call: .
clone_size: .
v_call: TRBV28
j_call: TRBJ2-7
cdr3_nt: TGTGCCAGCAGTTTCAGGGCGCATGTCGGTCTGGCGCGGTACGAGCAGTACTTC
cdr3_aa: CASSFRAHVGLARYEQYF

d_call: TRBD1
clone_size: .
v_call: TRBV5-5
j_call: TRBJ2-3
cdr3_nt: TGTGCCAGCAGCTTCCATCGGACAGGGGGCGGATATACGCAGTATTTT
cdr3_aa: CASSFHRTGGGYTQYF

d_call: .
clone_size: few
v_call: TRBV19
j_call: TRBJ1-2
cdr3_nt: TGTGCCAGTAGTGACGGACAACTAGGTGGCTACACCTTC
cdr3_aa: CASSDGQLGGYTF

d_call: TRBD1
clone_size: .
v_call: TRBV15
j_call: TRBJ2-1
cdr3_nt: TGTGCCACCAGCAGTAGACAGGGGAATGAGCAGTTCTTC
cdr3_aa: CATSSRQGNEQFF

d_call: TRBD1
clone_size: .
v_call: TRBV7-2
j_call: TRBJ2-7
cdr3_nt: TGTGCCAGCAGCTTAGGCAGGGGGCCTTACGAGCAGTACTTC
cdr3_aa: CASSLGRGPYEQYF

d_call: .
clone_size: .
v_call: TRBV19
j_call: TRBJ2-2
cdr3_nt: TGTGCCAGTAGTACCTTGGGGGAGCTGTTTTTT
cdr3_aa: CASSTLGELFF

d_call: TRBD2
clone_size: .
v_call: TRBV27
j_call: TRBJ2-1
cdr3_nt: TGTGCCAGCAGTTTATACGTAGCGGGAGGTGAGCAGTTCTTC
cdr3_aa: CASSLYVAGGEQFF

d_call: .
clone_size: .
v_call: TRBV7-7
j_call: TRBJ2-7
cdr3_nt: TGTGCCAGCAGCCCAGAACTAGAATCCTACGAGCAGTACTTC
cdr3_aa: CASSPELESYEQYF

d_call: TRBD2
clone_size: .
v_call: TRBV9
j_call: TRBJ2-1
cdr3_nt: TGTGCCAGCAGCGTAGGACTAGCGGGATTCTACAATGAGCAGTTCTTC
cdr3_aa: CASSVGLAGFYNEQFF

d_call: TRBD1
clone_size: .
v_call: TRBV28
j_call: TRBJ1-2
cdr3_nt: TGTGCCAGCAGTTTATCTGGAGCAGGGGGGCACTATGGCTACACCTTC
cdr3_aa: CASSLSGAGGHYGYTF

d_call: .
clone_size: .
v_call: TRBV11-1
j_call: TRBJ1-1
cdr3_nt: TGTGCCAGCAGCCTTCGAACTGAAGCTTTCTTT
cdr3_aa: CASSLRTEAFF

d_call: TRBD1
clone_size: .
v_call: TRBV7-2
j_call: TRBJ2-7
cdr3_nt: TGTGCCAGCAGCCTCCGACAGGGGGAGTACGAGCAGTACTTC
cdr3_aa: CASSLRQGEYEQYF

d_call: .
clone_size: .
v_call: TRBV6-6
j_call: TRBJ1-1
cdr3_nt: TGTGCCAGCAGGGAGGGGGACACTGAAGCTTTCTTT
cdr3_aa: CASREGDTEAFF

d_call: .
clone_size: .
v_call: TRBV30
j_call: TRBJ2-3
cdr3_nt: TGTGCCTGGAGTGTTATAGGCGGGGCAGATACGCAGTGTTTT
cdr3_aa: CAWSVIGGADTQCF

d_call: .
clone_size: .
v_call: TRBV7-2
j_call: TRBJ1-4
cdr3_nt: TGTGCCAGCAGCTTAAGGATCGCAACTAATGAAAAACTGTTTTTT
cdr3_aa: CASSLRIATNEKLFF

d_call: TRBD1
clone_size: .
v_call: TRBV5-1
j_call: TRBJ2-7
cdr3_nt: TGCGCCAGCAGCCCAGGTCCCGGGACAGGGAACGAGCAGTACTTC
cdr3_aa: CASSPGPGTGNEQYF

d_call: TRBD2
clone_size: .
v_call: TRBV9
j_call: TRBJ2-7
cdr3_nt: TGTGCCAGCAGCGTAAACGCGGGAGGCTACGAGCAGTACTTC
cdr3_aa: CASSVNAGGYEQYF

d_call: .
clone_size: .
v_call: TRBV4-1
j_call: TRBJ2-7
cdr3_nt: TGCGCCAGCAGCCAAGATAGGGGGACGGTCTCCTACGAGCAGTACTTC
cdr3_aa: CASSQDRGTVSYEQYF

d_call: .
clone_size: .
v_call: TRBV7-3
j_call: TRBJ2-7
cdr3_nt: TGTGCCAGCAGCTTAAGGTCGGGGTCCTACGAGCAGTACTTC
cdr3_aa: CASSLRSGSYEQYF

d_call: .
clone_size: .
v_call: TRBV5-1
j_call: TRBJ2-7
cdr3_nt: TGCGCCAGCAGTTTGACAGGCCCCTACGAGCAGTACTTC
cdr3_aa: CASSLTGPYEQYF

d_call: .
clone_size: few
v_call: TRBV7-6
j_call: TRBJ2-1
cdr3_nt: TGTGCCAGCAGCTTACGCAATGAGCAGTTCTTC
cdr3_aa: CASSLRNEQFF

d_call: .
clone_size: .
v_call: TRBV5-5
j_call: TRBJ2-2
cdr3_nt: TGTGCCAGCAGCTTCTACACCGGGGAGCTGTTTTTT
cdr3_aa: CASSFYTGELFF

d_call: .
clone_size: .
v_call: TRBV4-1
j_call: TRBJ1-1
cdr3_nt: TGCGCCAGCAGCGACACGCCGCGGACATTGACTGAAGCTTTCTTT
cdr3_aa: CASSDTPRTLTEAFF

d_call: .
clone_size: .
v_call: TRBV5-4
j_call: TRBJ1-4
cdr3_nt: TGTGCCAGCAGCTTACGGGGGAGCGAAAAACTGTTTTTT
cdr3_aa: CASSLRGSEKLFF

d_call: .
clone_size: .
v_call: TRBV10-3
j_call: TRBJ2-7
cdr3_nt: TGTGCCATCAGTGACCGTAGGACAGTAGCCTACGAGCAGTACTTC
cdr3_aa: CAISDRRTVAYEQYF

d_call: .
clone_size: .
v_call: TRBV5-1
j_call: TRBJ2-1
cdr3_nt: TGCGCCAGCAGCTTGGGGGTGGAGCAGTTCTTC
cdr3_aa: CASSLGVEQFF

d_call: .
clone_size: .
v_call: TRBV5-1
j_call: TRBJ2-5
cdr3_nt: TGCGCCAGCAGTCGGAACAGTCAAGAGACCCAGTACTTC
cdr3_aa: CASSRNSQETQYF

d_call: .
clone_size: once
v_call: TRBV7-8
j_call: TRBJ1-1
cdr3_nt: TGTGCCAGCACCACCGGGCCCATGAACACTGAAGCTTTCTTT
cdr3_aa: CASTTGPMNTEAFF

d_call: .
clone_size: .
v_call: TRBV20-1
j_call: TRBJ2-7
cdr3_nt: TGCAGTCTCGACAGGCTTTACGAGCAGTACTTC
cdr3_aa: CSLDRLYEQYF

d_call: .
clone_size: once
v_call: TRBV5-1
j_call: TRBJ2-1
cdr3_nt: TGCGCCAGCAGCTTGGTGGCCGGAGTTTACAATGAGCAGTTCTTC
cdr3_aa: CASSLVAGVYNEQFF

d_call: TRBD2
clone_size: once
v_call: TRBV7-2
j_call: TRBJ2-1
cdr3_nt: TGTGCCAGCAGCAGAGTGGGGGGGGATGAGCAGTTCTTC
cdr3_aa: CASSRVGGDEQFF

d_call: .
clone_size: .
v_call: TRBV7-6
j_call: TRBJ2-7
cdr3_nt: TGTGCCAGCAGCTTTAGCGGCAGCTCCTACGAGCAGTACTTC
cdr3_aa: CASSFSGSSYEQYF

d_call: .
clone_size: once
v_call: TRBV11-2
j_call: TRBJ2-7
cdr3_nt: TGTGCCAGCGGACCCCGGGACAATTTATACGAGCAGTACTTC
cdr3_aa: CASGPRDNLYEQYF

d_call: .
clone_size: .
v_call: TRBV2
j_call: TRBJ2-7
cdr3_nt: TGTGCCAGCAGGGCCCCGACCTACGAGCAGTACTTC
cdr3_aa: CASRAPTYEQYF

d_call: .
clone_size: .
v_call: TRBV7-4
j_call: TRBJ2-7
cdr3_nt: TGTGCCAGCAGCTTAGCGGGGTCCTACGAGCAGTACTTC
cdr3_aa: CASSLAGSYEQYF

d_call: .
clone_size: .
v_call: TRBV4-2
j_call: TRBJ2-7
cdr3_nt: TGTGCCAGCAGCCCCAACACCTACGAGCAGTACTTC
cdr3_aa: CASSPNTYEQYF